This T cell receptor beta chain was documented in a study of T cell clones after liver transplantation. Across the whole study: Third-party-reactive TCRbeta sequences from pre-transplant mixed lymphocyte reactions served as antigen-independent comparators.

Study results and caveats: Compared with third party-reactive sequences, donor-reactive ones declined more, independent of withdrawal success.

V was shortened by 0 bases and J by 4 bases, with 9 bases between the two germline ends. Germline loops: CDR1 LGHNA, CDR2 YSLEER. This CDR3 comprises 14 residues. As to this clone: The antigen is undetermined.

Here immunoSEQ multiplex PCR was the method, and the copy in TCRdb shows in-frame clones only, minus some. The data contain tens of thousands of clones, less than 90% of them singletons. Sequencing was performed on CD4+ T cells from blood, taken at the 22-month timepoint. The chain employs TRBV4-3 and TRBJ1-1; no definite D call. This sequence was found in a human patient who received a liver transplant. The graft donor may account for some of the T cells. CDR3 sequence (DNA): TGCGCCAGCAGCCAAGATAGTAGGAGCACTGAAGCTTTCTTT. Encoded protein: CASSQDSRSTEAFF.